The clone carrying this TCR beta chain was counted ten times or more. In germline, CDR1 is SGHRS, CDR2 YFSETQ. This CDR3 region has 16 residues. V lost 4 bases and J lost 2; bases outside the gene matches: 12. The sample comes from a study of identical twins. TCRdb reanalysed the 5' RACE reads using MiXCR and keeps one entry per CDR3 protein. This sample carries about 690,000 distinct CDR3 sequences, 21% of them seen once, and the ten largest clones take around 4.4%. The data also belong to a second study, concerning T cells expressing NK-cell markers. That publication notes: Investigators obtained TCR beta repertoires from sorted CD3+CD56+NKG2C+, CD3+CD56+NKG2C- and CD3+CD56-NKG2C+ T cells.

This clonotype was obtained from a woman between 18 and 29 years old in good health. Sequenced material: PBMCs. The rearrangement uses TRBV5-1 and TRBJ2-7; 7 bases agree with TRBD2. The CDR3 DNA follows: TGCGCCAGCAGCCTAACCTTACGGGGGGTCCCCTACGAGCAGTACTTC. As protein: CASSLTLRGVPYEQYF.